This T cell receptor beta chain was sequenced in a study of blood T cell repertoires in COVID-19. Study in general: Sources were T cells, B-cell-depleted T cells, or PBMCs; the material itself was cDNA or gDNA.

There are a few counts of this clone. TCRdb's table, derived via immunoSEQ multiplex PCR, lists solely in-frame clones and lacks some. The profile covers more than 200,000 clones, with around 84% appearing a single time and over 4% taken by the ten largest. Trimming at V came to 4 bases and at J to 6 bases, leaving 11 bases not matched to a gene. The CDR3 length is 15 residues. Germline V gene sequence: CDR1 MRHNA, CDR2 SNTAGT. The sample was peripheral blood. This rearrangement joins TRBV6-4 to TRBJ1-2; 7 bases align to TRBD1. This clonotype originated in a woman aged 55-69 years with COVID-19, enrolled during active disease. In DNA form, the CDR3 reads TGTGCCAGCAGTGGTAGGACAGGCCCTCCCCATGGCTACACCTTC. Its translation: CASSGRTGPPHGYTF.